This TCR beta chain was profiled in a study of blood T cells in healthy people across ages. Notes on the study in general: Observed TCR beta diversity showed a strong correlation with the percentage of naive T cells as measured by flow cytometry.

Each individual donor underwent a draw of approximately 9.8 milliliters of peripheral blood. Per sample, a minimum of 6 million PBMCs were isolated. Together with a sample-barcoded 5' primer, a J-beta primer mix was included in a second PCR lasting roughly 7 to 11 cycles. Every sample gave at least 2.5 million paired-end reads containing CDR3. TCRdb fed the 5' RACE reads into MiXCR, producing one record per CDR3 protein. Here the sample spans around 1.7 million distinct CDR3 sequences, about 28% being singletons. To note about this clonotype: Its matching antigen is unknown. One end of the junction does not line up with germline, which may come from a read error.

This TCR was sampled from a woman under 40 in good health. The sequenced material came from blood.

DNA of the CDR3: TGTGGCAGCAGTGAAGCGCTTCCAGCCTATGGCTACACCTTC. Translating gives CGSSEALPAYGYTF. The chain joins TRBV6-1 to TRBJ1-2; D not certain. Germline values: CDR1 MNHNS, CDR2 SASEGT. The CDR3 consists of 14 residues.